This T cell receptor beta chain was profiled in a study of regulatory T cells in long-lasting Graves disease. The time point denotes: newly diagnosed GD, antithyroid drugs for less than 3 months. From RNA extracted from PBMCs, the TCR library was made. This clonotype has a count of ten or more. No antigen is known for it. Overall study findings and caveats: New patients shared 950 to 1,000 public clonotypes, fewer than the approximately 2,700 shared by persistent patients.

In building TCR beta libraries, iRepertoire HTBI primers were used together with Arm-PCR of CDR3 regions. Using its own MiXCR run on the multiplex PCR reads, TCRdb lists one record per CDR3 protein. The sample shows roughly 320,000 distinct CDR3 sequences, approximately 15% of them seen only once. Trimming stripped 0 bases from V and 2 bases from J, with 11 bases between. Germline values: CDR1 MNHEY, CDR2 SVGAGI. There are 16 residues in the CDR3. The sample also formed part of further work on T cells in Graves' hyperthyroidism and ophthalmopathy.

The chain joins TRBV6-5 to TRBJ1-5; a weak D match, TRBD1 (5 bases). This TCR was recovered from a man aged 40-49 years with Graves disease. The specimen comprised peripheral blood mononuclear cells (PBMCs), sampled at new diagnosis, from a patient treated with antithyroid drugs. The CDR3 DNA is TGTGCCAGCAGTTACTCGATTCAACAGGGCAATCAGCCCCAGCATTTT. This gives the protein CASSYSIQQGNQPQHF.